This is a list of T cell receptor beta chains from one sample in a study of follicular helper T cells after annual influenza vaccination. TCRdb's copy holds only in-frame clones and misses some; the assay was immunoSEQ multiplex PCR. The table lists approximately 11,000 clones, approximately 78% of them singletons, with around 0.5% in the top ten. The starting material was CXCR5+ CD38- circulating T follicular helper cells from blood, obtained 7 days after influenza vaccination. The receptors here all came from an adult who received the influenza vaccine. Each CDR3 is given with its conserved first and last residue. Fields, in order: D gene, clone size, J gene, V gene, CDR3 protein, CDR3 DNA. A D gene is named only where the DNA matches it firmly. Size is stated for part of the rows, as once, few or many counts, or as a class when the clone is expanded.

>TRBD2|-|TRBJ2-3|TRBV2
CAIPRGDLTGDTQYF
TGTGCCATCCCGCGGGGGGACCTTACTGGAGATACGCAGTATTTT
>-|-|TRBJ1-1|TRBV5-1
CASGEGRGGRGSDTEAFF
TGCGCCAGCGGAGAGGGGCGCGGCGGTAGGGGGTCGGACACTGAAGCTTTCTTT
>-|-|TRBJ1-1|TRBV30
CACRRSQGTEAFF
TGTGCCTGCAGGCGATCCCAGGGCACTGAAGCTTTCTTT
>TRBD1|-|TRBJ1-4|TRBV9
CASSVEARPGGLEKLFF
TGTGCCAGCAGCGTAGAGGCCCGGCCAGGGGGCTTAGAAAAACTGTTTTTT
>-|-|TRBJ2-2|TRBV9
CASSVGWAIRTGELFF
TGTGCCAGCAGCGTAGGTTGGGCTATTCGGACCGGGGAGCTGTTTTTT
>-|-|TRBJ1-5|TRBV5-1
CASSLGAGQPQHF
TGCGCCAGCAGCTTGGGGGCGGGGCAGCCCCAGCATTTT
>TRBD1|few|TRBJ2-7|TRBV18
CASSAGGDPNYEQYF
TGTGCCAGCTCCGCAGGGGGTGATCCCAACTACGAGCAGTACTTC
>TRBD1|-|TRBJ2-2|TRBV5-6
CASSLVAGGTGELFF
TGTGCCAGCAGCTTGGTCGCAGGGGGCACCGGGGAGCTGTTTTTT
>-|-|TRBJ1-6|TRBV11-2
CASSSQGGFDSPLHF
TGTGCCAGCAGCTCTCAAGGGGGGTTCGATTCACCCCTCCACTTT
>TRBD2|-|TRBJ2-3|TRBV5-1
CASSLALAGPTDTQYF
TGCGCCAGCAGCTTGGCGTTAGCGGGGCCCACAGATACGCAGTATTTT
>-|-|TRBJ2-7|TRBV9
CARGRGAGDYEQYF
TGTGCCAGAGGGAGAGGGGCTGGGGACTACGAGCAGTACTTC
>TRBD1|-|TRBJ1-2|TRBV30
CAWSGTGGSGYTF
TGTGCCTGGAGTGGGACAGGGGGTTCTGGCTACACCTTC
>TRBD2|-|TRBJ2-1|TRBV9
CASTSGTSAEQFF
TGTGCCAGCACCTCCGGAACTAGCGCTGAGCAGTTCTTC
>-|-|TRBJ1-1|TRBV18
CASQKGGPNTEAFF
TGTGCCAGCCAAAAGGGGGGGCCGAACACTGAAGCTTTCTTT
>-|-|TRBJ2-2|TRBV5-1
CASSLYGVNTGELFF
TGCGCCAGCAGCTTGTATGGGGTAAACACCGGGGAGCTGTTTTTT
>-|-|TRBJ2-1|TRBV5-6
CASSLALAKEQFF
TGTGCCAGCAGCTTGGCACTAGCAAAAGAGCAGTTCTTC
>-|once|TRBJ1-2|TRBV10-1
CARFGQTLQFYGYTF
TGCGCCAGGTTCGGACAGACTCTACAATTCTATGGCTACACCTTC
>TRBD2|-|TRBJ2-1|TRBV4-3
CASSQGVAGGDEQFF
TGCGCCAGCAGCCAAGGGGTGGCGGGGGGGGATGAGCAGTTCTTC
>-|-|TRBJ1-1|TRBV5-1
CASSLRPSTPLNTEAFF
TGCGCCAGCAGCTTGAGGCCCTCCACTCCCTTGAACACTGAAGCTTTCTTT
>TRBD1|few|TRBJ1-1|TRBV19
CASTLYRGTEAFF
TGTGCCAGTACCTTGTACAGGGGGACTGAAGCTTTCTTT
>-|-|TRBJ1-5|TRBV19
CASSIEGPNQPQHF
TGTGCCAGTAGTATTGAAGGGCCTAATCAGCCCCAGCATTTT
>-|once|TRBJ2-3|TRBV5-1
CASSLLGQPTDTQYF
TGCGCCAGCAGCTTGTTAGGACAACCCACAGATACGCAGTATTTT
>TRBD2|-|TRBJ2-7|TRBV5-1
CASSPSGGLGEQYF
TGCGCCAGCAGCCCGTCGGGGGGGCTAGGGGAGCAGTACTTC
>-|once|TRBJ2-2|TRBV11-2
CASSLTRYVTGELFF
TGTGCCAGCAGCTTAACGAGATATGTGACCGGGGAGCTGTTTTTT
>-|-|TRBJ1-3|TRBV7-6
CASSRDTDSGNTIYF
TGTGCCAGCAGCCGGGACACCGACTCTGGAAACACCATATATTTT
>-|-|TRBJ1-1|TRBV12-5
CASGLVLGGTTEAFF
TGTGCTAGTGGTTTGGTACTTGGGGGGACGACTGAAGCTTTCTTT
>-|-|TRBJ2-7|TRBV2
CASSERDSEQYF
TGTGCCAGCAGTGAGAGGGATAGCGAGCAGTACTTC
>TRBD1|-|TRBJ2-3|TRBV5-4
CASSLGQGRTDTQYF
TGTGCCAGCAGCCTTGGACAGGGGAGGACAGATACGCAGTATTTT
>TRBD2|-|TRBJ2-3|TRBV4-3
CASSQDPSGGAIDTQYF
TGCGCCAGCAGCCAAGATCCGAGCGGGGGGGCCATAGATACGCAGTATTTT
>-|few|TRBJ2-7|TRBV27
CASSLSIRTYRHEQYF
TGTGCCAGCAGTTTATCGATCAGGACCTACAGACACGAGCAGTACTTC
>-|-|TRBJ1-4|TRBV6-6
CASSYISFNEKLFF
TGTGCCAGCAGTTACATCTCCTTTAATGAAAAACTGTTTTTT
>TRBD1|-|TRBJ2-7|TRBV4-3
CASSQDYGQGALKQYF
TGCGCCAGCAGCCAAGACTACGGACAGGGGGCTCTTAAGCAGTACTTC
>-|-|TRBJ2-1|TRBV7-6
CASSRGTPNEQFF
TGTGCCAGCAGCCGGGGGACCCCCAATGAGCAGTTCTTC
>TRBD1|-|TRBJ2-7|TRBV6-6
CASSSKGQASRQYF
TGTGCCAGCAGTTCCAAGGGACAGGCTTCCCGTCAGTACTTC
>-|-|TRBJ1-2|TRBV11-2
CASSPKSGHSYGYTF
TGTGCCAGCAGCCCCAAATCGGGACACTCCTATGGCTACACCTTC
>TRBD2|-|TRBJ2-7|TRBV4-3
CASSQIAGPYEQYF
TGCGCCAGCAGCCAAATAGCGGGTCCTTACGAGCAGTACTTC
>TRBD1|-|TRBJ1-2|TRBV15
CATSSRDRVLGGYTF
TGTGCCACCAGCAGTCGAGACAGGGTATTGGGTGGCTACACCTTC
>-|-|TRBJ2-3|TRBV6-1
CASSEDRSTDTQYF
TGTGCCAGCAGTGAGGACAGATCCACAGATACGCAGTATTTT
>-|few|TRBJ1-2|TRBV18
CASSPGQPYTF
TGTGCCAGCTCACCAGGGCAGCCCTACACCTTC
>TRBD1|-|TRBJ1-4|TRBV19
CANPLGQGNEKLFF
TGTGCCAATCCGCTCGGACAGGGGAATGAAAAACTGTTTTTT
>TRBD2|-|TRBJ2-2|TRBV18
CASSPYLTSGNTGELFF
TGTGCCAGCTCACCATATTTGACTAGCGGGAACACCGGGGAGCTGTTTTTT
>-|-|TRBJ1-5|TRBV6-1
CASSGAGENQPQHF
TGTGCCAGCAGCGGAGCTGGGGAGAATCAGCCCCAGCATTTT
>-|-|TRBJ1-6|TRBV6-6
CASSYHGENSPLHF
TGTGCCAGCAGTTACCACGGGGAGAATTCACCCCTCCACTTT
>-|-|TRBJ1-1|TRBV18
CASSPSGMNTEAFF
TGTGCCAGCTCACCTAGCGGTATGAACACTGAAGCTTTCTTT
>-|-|TRBJ2-7|TRBV6-6
CASSYRQADSYEQYF
TGTGCCAGCAGTTACAGACAGGCTGATTCCTACGAGCAGTACTTC
>-|-|TRBJ1-2|TRBV4-1
CASSQAKGRQDYGYTF
TGCGCCAGCAGCCAAGCTAAGGGGCGACAAGACTATGGCTACACCTTC
>-|-|TRBJ1-3|TRBV11-2
CASSASGNTIYF
TGTGCCAGCTCAGCCTCTGGAAACACCATATATTTT
>-|-|TRBJ2-1|TRBV5-1
CASSLEAGPWDEQFF
TGCGCCAGCAGCTTGGAGGCAGGTCCTTGGGATGAGCAGTTCTTC
>TRBD1|-|TRBJ1-1|TRBV7-2
CASSPDRGRGAFF
TGTGCCAGCAGCCCCGACAGGGGGCGGGGAGCTTTCTTT
>TRBD1|once|TRBJ2-3|TRBV7-2
CASSSDRGDTQYF
TGTGCCAGCAGCTCTGACAGGGGAGATACGCAGTATTTT
>-|once|TRBJ1-4|TRBV14
CASSRALDEKLFF
TGTGCCAGCAGCAGGGCCCTGGATGAAAAACTGTTTTTT
>-|-|TRBJ1-1|TRBV7-9
CASSRLGDMNTEAFF
TGTGCCAGCAGCCGATTAGGGGATATGAACACTGAAGCTTTCTTT
>-|-|TRBJ2-3|TRBV29-1
CSVEDRDGTDTQYF
TGCAGCGTTGAAGATAGGGACGGAACAGATACGCAGTATTTT